This TCR beta chain was sequenced in a study of Ad26.COV2.S vaccination and SARS-CoV-2 variants. Findings of the study overall: Total responses of T cells may have been underestimated by the analyses of TCR breadth and depth. Vaccine recipients posted higher spike-specific TCR breadth than their placebo counterparts.

Profiled with immunoSEQ multiplex PCR; TCRdb holds only in-frame clones, not every one. The table includes about 350,000 clones, 80% to 90% detected once. CDR3 length: 15 amino acids. The V end was cut by 4 bases, the J end by 1 base, with 13 bases between. CDR1 is GTSNPN, CDR2 SVGIG, per germline (reference sequence). Treatment indicated: roughly 19 received Ad26.COV2.S at low or high dose, single or two shots; about 5 received placebo; per-sample allocation not given. Samples were taken on day 63 after the first vaccine or placebo injection. It was Wuhan-strain SARS-CoV-2 spike that the Ad26 vaccine vector expressed. A word on this clone: As yet, its antigen is unknown.

The chain joins TRBV30 to TRBJ2-2; D gene ambiguous. The sequence was collected from a person between 18 and 65 years old who received the Ad26.COV2.S COVID-19 vaccine or a placebo. The sequencing used peripheral blood, collected in a trial of Ad26.COV2.S vaccine versus placebo. The CDR3 DNA is TGTGCCTGGAAGGCACCCGGAATGAACACCGGGGAGCTGTTTTTT. This translates into CAWKAPGMNTGELFF.